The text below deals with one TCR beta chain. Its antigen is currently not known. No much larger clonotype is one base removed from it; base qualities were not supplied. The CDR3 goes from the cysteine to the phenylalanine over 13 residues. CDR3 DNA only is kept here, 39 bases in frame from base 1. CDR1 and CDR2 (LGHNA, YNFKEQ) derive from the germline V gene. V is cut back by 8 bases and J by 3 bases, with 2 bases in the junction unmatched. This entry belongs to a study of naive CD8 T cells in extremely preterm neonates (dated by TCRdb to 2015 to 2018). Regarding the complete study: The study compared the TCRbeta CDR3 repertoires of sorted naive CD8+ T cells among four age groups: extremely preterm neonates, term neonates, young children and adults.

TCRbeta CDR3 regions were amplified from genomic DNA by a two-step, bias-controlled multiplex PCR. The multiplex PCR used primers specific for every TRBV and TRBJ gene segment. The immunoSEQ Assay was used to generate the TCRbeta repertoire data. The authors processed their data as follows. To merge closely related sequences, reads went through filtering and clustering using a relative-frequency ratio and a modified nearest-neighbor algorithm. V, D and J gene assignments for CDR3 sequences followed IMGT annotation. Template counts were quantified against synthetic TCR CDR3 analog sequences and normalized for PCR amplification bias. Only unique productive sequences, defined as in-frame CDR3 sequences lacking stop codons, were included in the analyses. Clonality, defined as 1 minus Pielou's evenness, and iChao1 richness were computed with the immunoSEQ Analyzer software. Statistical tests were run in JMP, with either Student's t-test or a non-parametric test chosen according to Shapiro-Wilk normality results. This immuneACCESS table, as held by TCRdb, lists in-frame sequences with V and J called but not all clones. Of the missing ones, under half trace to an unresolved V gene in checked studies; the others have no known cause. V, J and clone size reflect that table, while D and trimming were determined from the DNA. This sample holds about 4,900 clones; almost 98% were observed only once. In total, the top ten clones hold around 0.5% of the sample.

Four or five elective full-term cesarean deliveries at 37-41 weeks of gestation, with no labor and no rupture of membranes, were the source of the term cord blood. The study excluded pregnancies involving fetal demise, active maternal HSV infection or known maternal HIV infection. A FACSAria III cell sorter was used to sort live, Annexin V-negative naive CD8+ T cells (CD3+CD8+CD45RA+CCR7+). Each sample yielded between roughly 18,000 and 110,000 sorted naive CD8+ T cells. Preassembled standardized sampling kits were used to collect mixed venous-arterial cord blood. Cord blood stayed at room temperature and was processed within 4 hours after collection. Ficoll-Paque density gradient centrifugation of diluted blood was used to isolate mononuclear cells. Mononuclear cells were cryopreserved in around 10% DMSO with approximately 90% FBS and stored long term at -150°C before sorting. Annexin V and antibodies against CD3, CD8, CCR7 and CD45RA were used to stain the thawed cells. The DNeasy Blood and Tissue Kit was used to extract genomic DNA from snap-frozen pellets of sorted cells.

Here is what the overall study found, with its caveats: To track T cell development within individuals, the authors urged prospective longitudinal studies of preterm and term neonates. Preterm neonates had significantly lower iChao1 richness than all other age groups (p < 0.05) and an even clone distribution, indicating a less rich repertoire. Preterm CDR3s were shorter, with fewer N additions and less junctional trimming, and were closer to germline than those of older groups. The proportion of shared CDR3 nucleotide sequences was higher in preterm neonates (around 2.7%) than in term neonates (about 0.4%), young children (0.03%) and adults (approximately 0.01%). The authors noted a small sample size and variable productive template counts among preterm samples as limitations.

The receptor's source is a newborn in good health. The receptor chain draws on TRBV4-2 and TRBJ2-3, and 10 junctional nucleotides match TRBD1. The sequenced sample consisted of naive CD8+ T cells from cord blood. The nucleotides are TGTGCCAGCTGGGACAGGGGAACAGATACGCAGTATTTT. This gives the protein CASWDRGTDTQYF.